This T cell receptor (beta chain) originates from a study of CD8+ T cells in alopecia areata. RNA was isolated and reverse transcribed to cDNA, the sequencing template. Measured with immunoSEQ multiplex PCR; TCRdb has only the in-frame clones, and not every one. The table lists more than 95,000 clones, around 50% of them singletons. V lost 8 bases and J lost 1, with 17 bases in between. The CDR3 is 15 amino acids. Germline V gives CDR1 SGHTA, CDR2 FQGNSA. The chain joins TRBV7-2 to TRBJ2-5; D might be TRBD1 (8 bases). This TCR was recovered from a human donor with alopecia areata. The sample was NKG2D-low CD8+ T cells sorted from blood. CDR3 DNA: TGTGCCAGCGTCTCAGGGGGCGGGGGCCAAGAGACCCAGTACTTC. Translating it yields CASVSGGGGQETQYF.